The 9 T cell receptor beta chains presented below share a single source sample, sequenced in a study of shared clonotypes between healthy human individuals. The table came from immunoSEQ multiplex PCR; TCRdb's copy has only in-frame clones and leaves some out. The sample has approximately 1.4 million clones, under 99% seen once. Input material: naive CD4+ T cells sorted from blood. Subset reported: CD45RA+ positively selected. The receptors stem from a man aged 30 to 39 in good health.

This clone was seen just once. The genes are TRBV29-1 and TRBJ2-5; D is tentatively TRBD1 or TRBD2 (5 bases each). Germline V lookup: CDR1 SQVTM, CDR2 ANQGSEA. Trimming took 6 bases from V and 7 from J, leaving 24 bases between them. This CDR3 spans 15 amino acids. This chain's CDR3 is CSVYKPSGRRGTQYF. The CDR3 DNA sequence: TGCAGCGTCTATAAACCATCGGGACGCCGGGGGACCCAGTACTTC.

The J gene is TRBJ2-7, the V gene TRBV4-1; 7 nucleotides agree with TRBD2. Germline CDR1 MGHRA, CDR2 YSYEKL. This CDR3 contains 14 residues. V lost 5 bases, J lost 5 bases, and 9 bases stayed unmatched. In DNA, the CDR3 is TGCGCCAGCAGCGAGGGGAGGGCCGTCGACGAGCAGTACTTC. This encodes CASSEGRAVDEQYF.

This chain connects TRBV10-2 to TRBJ2-3, with 11 bases aligning to TRBD2. The CDR3 has 15 residues. Trimming removed 8 bases from V and 1 base from J; junction bases left unmatched: 5. Looked up from germline, CDR1 is WSHSY and CDR2 is SAAADI. In nucleotides, the CDR3 is TGCGCCAGCTATAGCGGGAGGGCCGGCACAGATACGCAGTATTTT. It is translated as CASYSGRAGTDTQYF.

J is TRBJ2-7 and V is TRBV7-2; D is undetermined. The V and J ends lost 3 bases and 2 bases respectively, with 11 bases between them. The CDR3 is 14 amino acids. The germline CDR1 and CDR2 sequences are SGHTA and FQGNSA. This CDR3 is CASSFFGYAYEQYF. The CDR3, as DNA: TGTGCCAGCAGCTTCTTCGGGTACGCCTACGAGCAGTACTTC.

The chain couples TRBV2 to TRBJ1-2; 8 bases align to TRBD1. The V gene end was trimmed by 2 bases and the J gene end by 7 bases; junction bases not matched to a gene: 9. Germline assignment: CDR1 SNHLY and CDR2 FYNNEI. The CDR3 loop spans 15 amino acids. As DNA, the CDR3 is TGTGCCAGCAGTGAATTGGGGCAGGGGGCCAGTGGCTACACCTTC. Amino acid sequence: CASSELGQGASGYTF.

This clone was observed a single time. The CDR3 DNA reads as TGCGCCAGCAGCTTAACGGGGGAAGCATCCACAGATACGCAGTATTTT. It codes for CASSLTGEASTDTQYF. This chain uses TRBV5-1 with TRBJ2-3; D may be TRBD2 (6 bases). Looked up from germline, CDR1 is SGHRS and CDR2 is YFSETQ. The ends were cut back, 2 bases at V and 2 bases at J, with 15 bases in the middle. The CDR3 extends over 16 amino acids.

The chain uses TRBV27 and TRBJ1-5; tentatively, D is TRBD1 (5 bases). The V end was cut by 3 bases, the J end by 9 bases, with 15 bases between. There are 14 residues in the CDR3. Germline CDR1 is MNHEY and CDR2 is SMNVEV (reference sequence). The CDR3 coding sequence is TGTGCCAGCAGTTTTATCGGCGGCGGGGGGCCCCAGCATTTT. Translating gives CASSFIGGGGPQHF.

The CDR3 region has the DNA TGTGCCAGCAGTTTCGGCGGGGGGGCGCCTAGGGGCTACACCTTC. Translated, it gives CASSFGGGAPRGYTF. The V gene is TRBV28, the J gene TRBJ1-2, with a possible D match to TRBD1 (6 bases). Between the trimmed V and J ends, which lost 3 bases and 8 bases, there was a span of 19 bases. CDR1 and CDR2 (germline): MDHEN, SYDVKM. This CDR3 contains 15 residues.

This clone was seen just once. Other nucleotide sequences from this sample produce the same CDR3. J is TRBJ2-3 and V is TRBV18, with TRBD1 as a possible D gene (5 bases). V was shortened by 1 base and J by 0 bases, with 8 bases between the two germline ends. The CDR3 totals 15 residues. Germline V lookup: CDR1 KGHSH, CDR2 LQKENI. CDR3: CASSPRQRSTDTQYF. The CDR3 nucleotides are TGTGCCAGCTCACCACGACAGAGAAGCACAGATACGCAGTATTTT.